The table lists the clone carrying this T cell receptor (beta chain) with a few counts. The source of the sample is a study of blood T cell repertoires in COVID-19. Looking at the study overall: The United States, Italy and Spain were the sources of the acute and convalescent COVID-19 samples.

This CDR3 region has 13 residues. Germline-derived CDR1 and CDR2 are LNHDA and SQIVND (reference sequence). Trimming removed 10 bases from V and 4 bases from J; junction bases left unmatched: 9. In the original workflow: Estimated nucleated cell counts came from reference gene primer amplification. The table came from immunoSEQ multiplex PCR; TCRdb's copy has only in-frame clones and leaves some out. Clone size and the V and J calls come from that table; the DNA yielded D and trimming. The data contain approximately 350,000 clones, 89% of them seen just once; the ten biggest clones take up 1% to 1.5%.

The clonotype originates from a man between 35 and 55 years old with acute or convalescent COVID-19. The chain couples TRBV19 to TRBJ1-2; 7 nucleotides agree with TRBD1. Sequenced sample: peripheral blood. CDR3 sequence: CATTPTGAYGYTF. DNA of the CDR3: TGTGCCACAACTCCAACAGGGGCCTATGGCTACACCTTC.